This T cell receptor beta chain originates from a study of monozygotic twins with inflammatory bowel disease. The CDR3 covers 15 residues. Looked up from germline, CDR1 is KGHSH and CDR2 is LQKENI. No DNA is given; TCRdb re-called the 5' RACE reads and lists each CDR3 protein once. Reported are about 380,000 distinct CDR3 sequences; the ten largest clones contain about 2.5%. The J gene is TRBJ1-2, the V gene TRBV18; TCRdb designates TRBD1, a call that cannot be tested without DNA. This clonotype originated in a human donor with ulcerative colitis or Crohn's disease, or a healthy co-twin of an affected twin (not recorded which). The sample comprised blood. CDR3 amino acids: CASSREGQTTYGYTF.